This passage covers 14 T cell receptor beta chains from one sample sequenced in a study of T cell responses to AZD1222 COVID-19 vaccine. TCRdb keeps only in-frame clones here, not all; method: immunoSEQ multiplex PCR. The sample lists 150,000 or so clones, around 90% occurring once. The sequencing here drew on peripheral blood, taken 28 days after the second dose of the MenACWY control vaccine. These receptor sequences come from an adult who received the MenACWY meningococcal vaccine as a control.

The rearrangement joins TRBV7-2 to TRBJ2-5; perhaps D is TRBD1 or TRBD2 (5 bases each). Germline CDR1 and CDR2: SGHTA and FQGNSA. CDR3 size: 14 residues. The V end lost 2 bases, the J end lost 5 bases, and 12 bases lay between the germline ends. The CDR3 reads CASSLPIGTETQYF. The DNA for the CDR3 is TGTGCCAGCAGCTTACCGATAGGGACGGAGACCCAGTACTTC.

The chain joins TRBV28 to TRBJ2-3; D might be TRBD2 (6 bases). The CDR3 consists of 15 residues. The germline V and J ends were trimmed by 7 bases and 0 bases, with 14 bases remaining between them. Germline values: CDR1 MDHEN, CDR2 SYDVKM. The CDR3 reads CASTAGSLSTDTQYF. The CDR3 DNA reads TGTGCCAGCACCGCGGGGAGCTTGAGCACAGATACGCAGTATTTT.

The chain links TRBV6-2 or TRBV6-3 to TRBJ1-1; unclear D gene. V shed 2 bases and J shed 5 bases, with 9 bases lying between them. This CDR3 is 13 amino acids long. The germline V gene encodes CDR1 MNHEY and CDR2 SVGEGT. CDR3 region: CASSYGGGTEAFF. The CDR3 DNA reads as TGTGCCAGCAGTTACGGTGGCGGTACTGAAGCTTTCTTT.

The rearrangement joins TRBV7-2 to TRBJ2-7; 8 bases map to TRBD2. Unmatched junction bases numbered 9, after V lost 5 bases and J lost 0 bases. Germline V gene lookup returns CDR1 SGHTA and CDR2 FQGNSA. There are 16 residues in the CDR3. CDR3 nucleotides: TGTGCCAGCAGCACGTATAGCGGGGCGGCCTCCTACGAGCAGTACTTC. Translation gives CASSTYSGAASYEQYF.

The chain uses TRBV3-1 (or the pseudogene TRBV3-2) and TRBJ1-6; 8 bases are shared with TRBD1. The V gene end was trimmed by 5 bases and the J gene end by 6 bases; junction bases not matched to a gene: 9. The germline gives CDR1 LGHDT, CDR2 YNNKEL (reference sequence). The CDR3 contains 16 residues. This CDR3 is CASSARQGASNSPLHF. CDR3 sequence (DNA): TGTGCCAGCAGCGCCAGGCAGGGGGCCTCTAATTCACCCCTCCACTTT.

The V call is TRBV28, the J call TRBJ1-3; TRBD1 matches 10 bases. This CDR3 is 14 amino acids long. CDR1 and CDR2 from the germline V gene are MDHEN and SYDVKM. V trimming: 4 bases; J trimming: 4 bases; junction bases outside the gene matches: 1. The CDR3 protein is CASSWTGGGNTIYF. The CDR3 DNA is TGTGCCAGCAGTTGGACAGGGGGGGGAAACACCATATATTTT.

The chain is built from TRBV28 and TRBJ1-4; 7 bases match TRBD1. Germline assignment: CDR1 MDHEN and CDR2 SYDVKM. J gave up 2 bases and V 6 bases, and 15 bases lay outside the gene matches. The CDR3 covers 18 residues. CDR3 in amino acids: CASSPPTGRRATNEKLFF. The CDR3 DNA reads as TGTGCCAGCAGCCCTCCGACAGGGAGGAGGGCGACTAATGAAAAACTGTTTTTT.

The chain recombines TRBV9 with TRBJ2-1; D not resolved. V was shortened by 0 bases and J by 1 base, with 14 bases between the two germline ends. Germline CDR1 SGDLS, CDR2 YYNGEE. This CDR3 is 17 amino acids long. The CDR3 here is CASSVGGSEGSYNEQFF. The CDR3 DNA reads TGTGCCAGCAGCGTAGGTGGGTCCGAAGGGTCCTACAATGAGCAGTTCTTC. Based on the CDR3 plus reference TRBV9 and TRBJ2-1, the full variable domain is DSGVTQTPKHLITATGQRVTLRCSPRSGDLSVYWYQQSLDQGLQFLIQYYNGEERAKGNILERFSAQQFPDLHSELNLSSLELGDSALYFCASSVGGSEGSYNEQFFGPGTRLTVL.

V and J are TRBV28 and TRBJ1-4; 7 nucleotides agree with TRBD1. Germline lookup yields CDR1 MDHEN and CDR2 SYDVKM. Trimming took 6 bases from V and 10 from J; bases not matched to a gene: 11. This CDR3 contains 14 residues. The CDR3 sequence is CASRLTGRGGKLFF. DNA for the CDR3: TGTGCCAGCAGACTGACAGGGCGCGGTGGAAAACTGTTTTTT. The full variable domain, rest sourced from reference TRBV28 and TRBJ1-4, is DVKVTQSSRYLVKRTGEKVFLECVQDMDHENMFWYRQDPGLGLRLIYFSYDVKMKEKGDIPEGYSVSREKKERFSLILESASTNQTSMYLCASRLTGRGGKLFFGSGTQLSVL.

The rearrangement joins TRBV7-8 to TRBJ1-2; TRBD1 matches at 9 bases. The V gene's germline CDR1 is SGHVS and CDR2 FQNEAQ. The CDR3 runs to 12 residues. Losses at the gene ends were 5 bases for V and 11 bases for J; bases not matched to a gene: 6. CDR3 in amino acids: CASSIDRGGYTF. CDR3 coding DNA: TGTGCCAGCAGCATCGACAGGGGGGGATACACCTTC. The complete variable domain, with remaining parts taken from reference TRBV7-8 and TRBJ1-2, reads GAGVSQSPRYKVAKRGQDVALRCDPISGHVSLFWYQQALGQGPEFLTYFQNEAQLDKSGLPSDRFFAERPEGSVSTLKIQRTQQEDSAVYLCASSIDRGGYTFGSGTRLTVV.

The V gene is TRBV29-1, the J gene TRBJ1-2; 9 nucleotides match TRBD1. J lost 4 bases, V lost 4 bases, and 10 bases had no gene match. Germline assignment: CDR1 SQVTM and CDR2 ANQGSEA. The CDR3 has 15 amino acids. The CDR3 reads CSVGNRDRVAYGYTF. CDR3 bases: TGCAGCGTTGGGAACCGGGACAGGGTGGCCTATGGCTACACCTTC.

This rearrangement joins TRBV7-7 to TRBJ2-1, with TRBD1 as a possible D gene (5 bases). The CDR3 spans 15 residues. Germline V gives CDR1 SSHAT, CDR2 FNYEAQ (reference sequence). V gave up 1 base and J gave up 3 bases, with 10 bases separating them. This CDR3 reads CASSLGQGIYNEQFF. Written as DNA, the CDR3 is TGTGCCAGCAGCTTAGGTCAGGGTATCTACAATGAGCAGTTCTTC.

The V and J genes are TRBV6-5 and TRBJ1-1, with D perhaps matching TRBD1 (5 bases). The CDR3 covers 10 residues. The V gene lost 9 bases and the J gene lost 10 bases, with 12 bases spanning the gap. Germline V CDR1 and CDR2: MNHEY, SVGAGI. CDR3 bases: TGTGCCAGTACCGGGACGCGAGCTTTCTTT. This gives the protein CASTGTRAFF.

The V and J genes are TRBV28 and TRBJ2-7; TRBD1 matches at 9 bases. Germline CDR1 MDHEN, CDR2 SYDVKM. This CDR3 has 16 residues. The trim removed 3 bases at V and 7 bases at J, leaving 13 bases unmatched. This CDR3 reads CASSFPGGQGIYEQYF. CDR3 in DNA: TGTGCCAGCAGTTTCCCGGGGGGACAGGGAATATATGAGCAGTACTTC. The complete variable domain, with remaining parts taken from reference TRBV28 and TRBJ2-7, reads DVKVTQSSRYLVKRTGEKVFLECVQDMDHENMFWYRQDPGLGLRLIYFSYDVKMKEKGDIPEGYSVSREKKERFSLILESASTNQTSMYLCASSFPGGQGIYEQYFGPGTRLTVT.